The TCR beta chain described here comes from a study of post-analysis software for immune sequencing data. General observations from the study: Controls had significantly higher normalized Chao1 diversity than multiple sclerosis patients.

The CDR3 spans 14 residues. V lost 5 bases and J 8 bases, leaving 13 bases between the germline ends. CDR1 SEHNR and CDR2 FQNEAQ come from the germline V gene (reference sequence). The TCR beta cDNA libraries carried unique molecular identifiers. Each CDR3 protein gets one entry after TCRdb re-called the PCR reads with MiXCR. The table lists around 150,000 distinct CDR3 sequences, around 36% of them singletons. About this clonotype: Its antigen is undetermined.

This chain joins TRBV7-9 and TRBJ1-6, with no clear D. The source is a girl under 18 with multiple sclerosis. Specimen: blood, collected after autologous hematopoietic stem cell transplantation. In DNA, the CDR3 is TGTGCCAGCAGCGGCGCAACGGGCGATTCACCCCTCCACTTT. Encoded protein: CASSGATGDSPLHF.